This T cell receptor beta chain was found in a study of shared clonotypes between healthy human individuals. CDR3 size: 11 residues. Trimming pared 1 base from V and 7 bases from J, leaving 2 bases between. Germline V gene lookup returns CDR1 LNHNV and CDR2 YYDKDF (reference sequence). This clone was picked up one time. The sample carries other DNA sequences with the same CDR3. The data were produced by immunoSEQ multiplex PCR, yet TCRdb's version contains in-frame clones alone and is incomplete. Of hundreds of thousands of clones in the sample, around 97% were seen once. The source of this sequence is a woman in her 30s in good health. The specimen was naive CD4+ T cells sorted from blood. This sample's subset: CD45RA+ positively selected. This sequence joins TRBV15 and TRBJ2-1; D is unclear. The CDR3 DNA follows: TGTGCCACCAGCAGAGGGAATGAGCAGTTCTTC. It specifies CATSRGNEQFF. The whole variable domain, remainder taken from reference TRBV15 and TRBJ2-1, is DAMVIQNPRYQVTQFGKPVTLSCSQTLNHNVMYWYQQKSSQAPKLLFHYYDKDFNNEADTPDNFQSRRPNTSFCFLDIRSPGLGDTAMYLCATSRGNEQFFGPGTRLTVL.